The 6 T cell receptor beta chains listed next were all sequenced from one sample in a study of T-cell reconstitution after alpha-beta-depleted transplantation in children. For TCRbeta, the library was prepared with unique molecular identifiers. Via MiXCR, TCRdb re-called the PCR reads, giving one row per CDR3 protein. The profile shows hundreds of thousands of distinct CDR3 sequences, around a third of them singletons. Sequencing was performed on PBMCs from the stem cell graft donor, taken from the stem cell graft. The receptor set was obtained from a human donor who donated a stem cell graft to a child with aplastic anemia.

The DNA for the CDR3 is TGTGCCAGCAGCTCCTTTGGTGGTAATGAAAAACTGTTTTTT. It is translated as CASSSFGGNEKLFF. The gene calls are TRBV7-2 and TRBJ1-4; no definite D call. The CDR3 spans 14 residues. With 4 bases removed from V and 4 bases from J, the gap between germline ends came to 10 bases. Germline V CDR1 and CDR2: SGHTA, FQGNSA.

This chain links TRBV11-2 with TRBJ2-4, with D possibly matching TRBD2 (6 bases). The CDR3 sequence is 15 residues long. Deletions cut 0 bases from V and 4 bases from J, with 10 bases between. CDR1 and CDR2 from the germline V gene are SGHAT and FQNNGV. CDR3 protein: CASSLEPGTKNIQYF. As DNA, the CDR3 is TGTGCCAGCAGCTTAGAACCGGGGACTAAAAACATTCAGTACTTC.

The genes are TRBV15 and TRBJ2-1; 8 bases agree with TRBD2. This CDR3 region has 14 residues. In germline, CDR1 is LNHNV, CDR2 YYDKDF (reference sequence). V shed 0 bases, J shed 13 bases, and the junction held 8 bases outside the gene matches. In DNA form, the CDR3 reads TGTGCCACCAGCAGAGATCCCAGGCGGGAGGACCAGTTCTTC. Translating gives CATSRDPRREDQFF. Together with reference TRBV15 and TRBJ2-1, the CDR3 gives the full variable domain: DAMVIQNPRYQVTQFGKPVTLSCSQTLNHNVMYWYQQKSSQAPKLLFHYYDKDFNNEADTPDNFQSRRPNTSFCFLDIRSPGLGDTAMYLCATSRDPRREDQFFGPGTRLTVL.

This clonotype was recorded a few times. The chain carries TRBV7-2 and TRBJ2-3; unclear D gene. Trimming stripped 2 bases from V and 0 bases from J, with 6 bases between. Germline-derived CDR1 and CDR2 are SGHTA and FQGNSA. The CDR3 sequence is 14 residues long. The CDR3 nucleotides are TGTGCCAGCAGCTTACAACACAGCACAGATACGCAGTATTTT. Translating it yields CASSLQHSTDTQYF.

In this sample, this clonotype turned up a few times. This chain connects TRBV20-1 to TRBJ2-2, with TRBD1 matching 7 bases. CDR1 DFQATT and CDR2 SNEGSKA come from the germline V gene (reference sequence). This CDR3 has 14 residues. V lost 5 bases to trimming and J lost 2 bases; unmatched junction nucleotides: 5. CDR3 sequence (DNA): TGCAGTGCTGCCGGGACAGATAACACCGGGGAGCTGTTTTTT. It yields the protein CSAAGTDNTGELFF.

The chain couples TRBV4-2 to TRBJ2-3; 13 bases match TRBD2. CDR3 size: 17 residues. From germline, CDR1 is LGHNA and CDR2 YNFKEQ. With 4 bases clipped from V and 4 bases from J, the junction kept 8 bases outside the gene matches. The DNA for the CDR3 is TGTGCCAGCAGCCGGACTAGCGGGGGATCTCCGGCAGATACGCAGTATTTT. Its translation: CASSRTSGGSPADTQYF.